These 11 T cell receptor beta chains originate from one sample sequenced in a study of T cell responses to AZD1222 COVID-19 vaccine. Using immunoSEQ multiplex PCR, the repertoire was profiled, and TCRdb retains in-frame clones only, with some absent. The sample includes 85,000 to 130,000 clones, 86% of them seen just once. Material: peripheral blood, obtained 28 days after the second dose of the MenACWY control vaccine. The receptors were gathered from an adult who received the MenACWY meningococcal vaccine as a control.

This clone was observed a handful of times. The chain combines TRBV4-3 with TRBJ1-6; the D is unclear. V lost 0 bases and J lost 8, with 8 bases in between. This CDR3 has 14 residues. Germline V CDR1 and CDR2: LGHNA, YSLEER. The CDR3 sequence: CASSQEGWDSPLHF. The DNA for the CDR3 is TGCGCCAGCAGCCAAGAAGGTTGGGATTCACCCCTCCACTTT.

The gene calls are TRBV5-1 and TRBJ2-2; the D is unclear. V lost 3 bases, J lost 2 bases, and 14 bases lay in between. Germline lookup yields CDR1 SGHRS and CDR2 YFSETQ. CDR3 length: 16 residues. This chain's CDR3 is CASSSSPHGNTGELFF. The CDR3 DNA is TGCGCCAGCAGCTCCTCACCCCACGGCAACACCGGGGAGCTGTTTTTT. Full variable domain (outside the CDR3, taken from reference TRBV5-1 and TRBJ2-2): KAGVTQTPRYLIKTRGQQVTLSCSPISGHRSVSWYQQTPGQGLQFLFEYFSETQRNKGNFPGRFSGRQFSNSRSEMNVSTLELGDSALYLCASSSSPHGNTGELFFGEGSRLTVL.

The sample holds one count of this clone. The chain combines TRBV19 with TRBJ1-2; no firm D call. Germline V gives CDR1 LNHDA, CDR2 SQIVND (reference sequence). V lost 4 bases, J lost 8 bases, and 14 bases lay in between. This CDR3 is built from 13 residues. The CDR3: CASSTWGEGGYTF. DNA for the CDR3: TGTGCCAGTAGTACCTGGGGAGAAGGGGGCTACACCTTC.

This clone was seen only a few times. V usage is TRBV6-2 or TRBV6-3 and J usage is TRBJ1-1, with a possible D match to TRBD1 (6 bases). Germline assignment: CDR1 MNHEY and CDR2 SVGEGT. This CDR3 has 11 amino acids. V dropped 5 bases and J dropped 8 bases, with 9 bases sitting between them. CDR3 residues: CASSHGTEAFF. The CDR3 nucleotides read TGTGCCAGCAGTCACGGGACAGAAGCTTTCTTT.

The V and J genes are TRBV18 and TRBJ1-2; D gene unclear. This CDR3 has 14 residues. Germline V gene data show CDR1 as KGHSH and CDR2 as LQKENI. V was cut by 2 bases and J by 2 bases, with 9 bases left in between. The CDR3 DNA reads TGTGCCAGCTCACCAGGTAGAGCGAACTATGGCTACACCTTC. Encoded protein: CASSPGRANYGYTF.

This clone came up a few times. The gene calls are TRBV18 and TRBJ2-7; D possibly corresponds to TRBD1 (6 bases). Trimming pared 4 bases from V and 4 bases from J, leaving 14 bases between. The V gene's germline CDR1 is KGHSH and CDR2 LQKENI. This CDR3 spans 14 amino acids. The CDR3 DNA sequence: TGTGCCAGCTCACTCGGGGACACAGGGTACGAGCAGTACTTC. Protein: CASSLGDTGYEQYF.

The rearrangement uses TRBV5-1 and TRBJ1-4; TRBD1 aligns across 7 bases. CDR1 is SGHRS, CDR2 YFSETQ, per germline. V shed 3 bases, J shed 1 base, and the junction held 6 bases outside the gene matches. This CDR3 comprises 16 residues. CDR3 protein: CASSSGTARTNEKLFF. The CDR3 DNA reads TGCGCCAGCAGCTCGGGGACAGCTAGAACTAATGAAAAACTGTTTTTT.

The chain joins TRBV28 to TRBJ2-3, with D possibly TRBD2 on 5 matching bases. CDR1 is MDHEN and CDR2 is SYDVKM in the germline V gene. This CDR3 region has 14 residues. V was pared by 6 bases and J by 2 bases, with 12 bases between. In nucleotides, the CDR3 is TGTGCCAGCAGCACGGGAAGGCCCACAGATACGCAGTATTTT. This encodes CASSTGRPTDTQYF.

The chain joins TRBV29-1 to TRBJ2-2, with D perhaps assigned TRBD1 or TRBD2 (5 bases each). V lost 7 bases, J lost 5 bases, and 17 bases lay in between. Germline V gene lookup returns CDR1 SQVTM and CDR2 ANQGSEA. The CDR3 runs to 14 residues. Written as DNA, the CDR3 is TGCAGCGCTGGGTCGGGGCTGACGACCGGGGAGCTGTTTTTT. Translation: CSAGSGLTTGELFF.

This clone was recorded once. In DNA form, the CDR3 reads TGTGCCAGCAGTGAACGTTCCGCAGGACTCTACGAGCAGTACTTC. This gives the protein CASSERSAGLYEQYF. The chain is built from TRBV2 and TRBJ2-7; possibly TRBD2 for D (5 bases). V shed 2 bases and J shed 3 bases, with 14 bases lying between them. From germline, CDR1 is SNHLY and CDR2 FYNNEI. This CDR3 region has 15 residues.

This chain links TRBV5-1 with TRBJ1-1; D call uncertain. CDR3 size: 14 residues. The V end lost 0 bases, the J end lost 1 base, and 7 bases lay between the germline ends. CDR1 and CDR2 (germline): SGHRS, YFSETQ. As DNA, the CDR3 is TGCGCCAGCAGCTTGGAGAGGAGGAACACTGAAGCTTTCTTT. This gives the protein CASSLERRNTEAFF.